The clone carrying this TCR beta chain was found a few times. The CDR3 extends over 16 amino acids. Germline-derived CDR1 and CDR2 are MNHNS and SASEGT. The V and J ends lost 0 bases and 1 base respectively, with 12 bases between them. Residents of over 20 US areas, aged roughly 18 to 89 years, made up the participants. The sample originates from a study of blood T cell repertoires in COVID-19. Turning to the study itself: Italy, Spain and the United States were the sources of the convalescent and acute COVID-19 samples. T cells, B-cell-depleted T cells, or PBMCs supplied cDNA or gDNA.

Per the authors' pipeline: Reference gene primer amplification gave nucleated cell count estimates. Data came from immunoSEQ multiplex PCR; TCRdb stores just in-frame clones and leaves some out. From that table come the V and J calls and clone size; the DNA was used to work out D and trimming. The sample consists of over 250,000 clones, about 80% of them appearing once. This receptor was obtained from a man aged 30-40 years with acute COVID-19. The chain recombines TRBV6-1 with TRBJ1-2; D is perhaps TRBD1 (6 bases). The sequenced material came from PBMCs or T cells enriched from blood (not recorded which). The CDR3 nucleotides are TGTGCCAGCAGTGAAGCTGTCGGACAGAATAACTATGGCTACACCTTC. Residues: CASSEAVGQNNYGYTF.